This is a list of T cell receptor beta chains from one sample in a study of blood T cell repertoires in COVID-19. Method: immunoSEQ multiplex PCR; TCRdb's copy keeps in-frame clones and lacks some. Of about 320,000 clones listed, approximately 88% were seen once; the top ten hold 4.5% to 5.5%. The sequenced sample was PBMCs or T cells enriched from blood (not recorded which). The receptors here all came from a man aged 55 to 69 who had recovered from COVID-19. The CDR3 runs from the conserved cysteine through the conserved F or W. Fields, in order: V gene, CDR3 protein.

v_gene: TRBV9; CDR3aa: CASSVGAADNQPQHF
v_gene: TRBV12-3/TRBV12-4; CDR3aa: CASSSTGFYEQFF
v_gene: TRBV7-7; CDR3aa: CASSLGQGEYEQYF
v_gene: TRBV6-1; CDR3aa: CASIEGGTGGNYGYTF
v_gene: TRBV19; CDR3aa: CASSPWRIAGAYEQYF
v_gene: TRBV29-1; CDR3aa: CSVGLRGGEKLFF
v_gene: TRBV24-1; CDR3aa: CATSVKREPAKEQFF
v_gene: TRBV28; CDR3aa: CASRGTGSSYEQYF
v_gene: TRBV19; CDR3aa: CASSAGTGSRETQYF
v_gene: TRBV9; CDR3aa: CASSVVQNTGELFF
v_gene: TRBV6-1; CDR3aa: CASSEAPGGYTF
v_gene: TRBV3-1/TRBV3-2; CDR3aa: CASSQGGRVYGQPQHF
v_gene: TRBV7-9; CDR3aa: CASSSSGAAYGYTF
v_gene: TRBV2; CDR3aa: CASSREVNQPQHF
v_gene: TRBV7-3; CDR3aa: CASSFGGPHSGNTIYF
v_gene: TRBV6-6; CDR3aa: CASSQNPGQGARQPQHF